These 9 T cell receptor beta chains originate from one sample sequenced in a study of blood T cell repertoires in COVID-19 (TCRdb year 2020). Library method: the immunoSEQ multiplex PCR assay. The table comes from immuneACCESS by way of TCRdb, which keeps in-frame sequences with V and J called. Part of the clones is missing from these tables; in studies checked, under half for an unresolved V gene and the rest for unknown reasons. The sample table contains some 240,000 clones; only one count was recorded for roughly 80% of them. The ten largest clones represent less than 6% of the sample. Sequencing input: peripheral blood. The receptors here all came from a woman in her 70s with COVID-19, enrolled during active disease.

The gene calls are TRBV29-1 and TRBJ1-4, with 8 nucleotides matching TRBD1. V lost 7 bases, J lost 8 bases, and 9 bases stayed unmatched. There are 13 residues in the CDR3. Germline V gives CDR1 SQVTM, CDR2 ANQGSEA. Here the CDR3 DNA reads TGCAGCGCCAAGACAGGGGCGGCGGAAAAACTGTTTTTT. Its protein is CSAKTGAAEKLFF.

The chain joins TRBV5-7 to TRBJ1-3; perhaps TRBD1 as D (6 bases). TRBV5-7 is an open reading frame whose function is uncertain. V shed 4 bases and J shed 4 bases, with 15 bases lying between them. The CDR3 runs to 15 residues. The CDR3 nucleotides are TGTGCCAGCAGCCATGGACAGCTAGGAGGAAACACCATATATTTT. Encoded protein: CASSHGQLGGNTIYF.

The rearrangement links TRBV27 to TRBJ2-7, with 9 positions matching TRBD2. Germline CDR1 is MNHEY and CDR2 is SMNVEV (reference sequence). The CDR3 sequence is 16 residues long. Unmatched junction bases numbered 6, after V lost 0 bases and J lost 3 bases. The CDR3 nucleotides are TGTGCCAGCAGTTTATCGTTTAGCGGGAGTAACTACGAGCAGTACTTC. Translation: CASSLSFSGSNYEQYF.

The CDR3 reads CASSLGDTGGNGNTIYF. The CDR3 nucleotides are TGTGCCAGCAGCTTAGGGGATACAGGGGGGAACGGAAACACCATATATTTT. This chain uses TRBV7-2 with TRBJ1-3; 8 bases line up with TRBD1. The germline V gene has CDR1 SGHTA and CDR2 FQGNSA. The CDR3 consists of 17 residues. V was pared by 1 base and J by 4 bases, with 9 bases of the junction left unmatched.

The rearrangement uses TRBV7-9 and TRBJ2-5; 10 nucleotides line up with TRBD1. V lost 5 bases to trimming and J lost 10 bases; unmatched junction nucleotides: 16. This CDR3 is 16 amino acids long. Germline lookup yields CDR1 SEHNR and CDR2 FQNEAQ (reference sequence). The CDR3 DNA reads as TGTGCCAGCAGCCCCCTTAAACCGACAGGGGGCGAGGACCAGTACTTC. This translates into CASSPLKPTGGEDQYF.

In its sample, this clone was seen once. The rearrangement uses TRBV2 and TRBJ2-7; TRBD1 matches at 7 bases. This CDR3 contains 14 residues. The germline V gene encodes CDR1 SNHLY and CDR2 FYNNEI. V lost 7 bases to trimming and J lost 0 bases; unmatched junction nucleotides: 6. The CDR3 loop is CASKKTGSSYEQYF. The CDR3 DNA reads TGTGCCAGCAAAAAGACAGGGAGCTCCTACGAGCAGTACTTC. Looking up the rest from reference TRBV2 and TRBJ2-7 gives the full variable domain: EPEVTQTPSHQVTQMGQEVILRCVPISNHLYFYWYRQILGQKVEFLVSFYNNEISEKSEIFDDQFSVERPDGSNFTLKIRSTKLEDSAMYFCASKKTGSSYEQYFGPGTRLTVT.

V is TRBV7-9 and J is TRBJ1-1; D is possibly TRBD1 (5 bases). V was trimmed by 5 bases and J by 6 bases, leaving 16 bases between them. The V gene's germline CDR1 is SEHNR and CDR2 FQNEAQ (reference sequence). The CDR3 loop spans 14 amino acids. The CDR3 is CASSRLDGDSEAFF. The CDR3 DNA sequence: TGTGCCAGCAGCCGCCTCGATGGGGACTCTGAAGCTTTCTTT.

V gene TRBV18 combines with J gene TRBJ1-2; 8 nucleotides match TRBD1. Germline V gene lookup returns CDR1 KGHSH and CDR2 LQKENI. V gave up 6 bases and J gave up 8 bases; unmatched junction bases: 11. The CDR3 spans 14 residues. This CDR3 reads CASSVRGQVDGYTF. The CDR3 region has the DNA TGTGCCAGCTCCGTAAGGGGACAGGTAGACGGCTACACCTTC. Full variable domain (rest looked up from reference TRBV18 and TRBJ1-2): NAGVMQNPRHLVRRRGQEARLRCSPMKGHSHVYWYRQLPEEGLKFMVYLQKENIIDESGMPKERFSAEFPKEGPSILRIQQVVRGDSAAYFCASSVRGQVDGYTFGSGTRLTVV.

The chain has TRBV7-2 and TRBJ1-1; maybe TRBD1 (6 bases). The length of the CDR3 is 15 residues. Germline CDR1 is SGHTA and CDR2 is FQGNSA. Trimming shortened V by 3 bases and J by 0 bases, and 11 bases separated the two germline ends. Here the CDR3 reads CASSFQGSLNTEAFF. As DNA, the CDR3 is TGTGCCAGCAGCTTTCAGGGGTCGCTGAACACTGAAGCTTTCTTT.